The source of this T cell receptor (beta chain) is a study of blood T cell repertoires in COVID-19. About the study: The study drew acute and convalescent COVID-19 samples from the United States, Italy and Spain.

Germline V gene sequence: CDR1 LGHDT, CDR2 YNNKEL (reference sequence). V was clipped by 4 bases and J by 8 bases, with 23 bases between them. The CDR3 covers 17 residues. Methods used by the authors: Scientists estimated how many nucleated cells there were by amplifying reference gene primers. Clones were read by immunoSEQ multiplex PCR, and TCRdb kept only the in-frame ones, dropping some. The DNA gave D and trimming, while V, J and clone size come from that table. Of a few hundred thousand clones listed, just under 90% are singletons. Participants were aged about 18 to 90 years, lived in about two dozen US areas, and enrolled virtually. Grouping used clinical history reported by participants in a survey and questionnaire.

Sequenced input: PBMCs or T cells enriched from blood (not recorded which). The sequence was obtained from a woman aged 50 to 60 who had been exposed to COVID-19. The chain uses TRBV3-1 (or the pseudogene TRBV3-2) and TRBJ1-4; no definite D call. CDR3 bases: TGTGCCAGCAGCCCCCCACAGACCTCTCCTCCTTGGGAAAAACTGTTTTTT. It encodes CASSPPQTSPPWEKLFF.